The present T cell receptor beta chain was sequenced within a study of Graves' ophthalmopathy and Graves' hyperthyroidism. The CDR3 runs to 13 residues. The germline V gene encodes CDR1 LNHNV and CDR2 YYDKDF (reference sequence). Trimming removed 4 bases from V and 3 bases from J, with 10 bases in between. In this sample, this clonotype turned up many times. Using RNA transcripts, the TCR beta CDR3 regions were amplified. Investigators did first-round RT-PCR with HTBI primers, then second-round multiplex PCR. MiXCR, run by TCRdb on the multiplex PCR reads, gives a single entry per CDR3 protein. The table includes 600,000 to 950,000 distinct CDR3 sequences, 40% detected once.

The clonotype originates from an adult man with Graves' ophthalmopathy. V is TRBV15 and J is TRBJ2-7, with D perhaps TRBD2 (5 bases). The sample taken for sequencing was peripheral blood. The CDR3, as DNA: TGTGCCACCAGCACAGGACTCGGCTACGAGCAGTACTTC. It translates to CATSTGLGYEQYF.